The 15 T cell receptor beta chains reported below all come from one sample, sequenced in a study of T cells in Graves' hyperthyroidism and ophthalmopathy. It was RNA transcripts that yielded the amplified TCR beta CDR3 regions. In the first-round RT-PCR of the TCR CDR3, the HTBI primer set was used. TCRdb reprocessed the multiplex PCR reads via MiXCR and lists one record per CDR3 protein. The sample has about 770,000 distinct CDR3 sequences, about 19% seen once. Sequencing input: blood. The receptors come from a woman in her forties or fifties with Graves' hyperthyroidism that later progressed to Graves' ophthalmopathy.

Ten or more counts support this clonotype. This chain connects TRBV3-1 to TRBJ1-5; D call uncertain. Trimming removed 2 bases at V and 8 bases at J, with 13 bases between. Germline CDR1 reads LGHDT; CDR2 reads YNNKEL (reference sequence). This CDR3 spans 14 amino acids. CDR3 DNA: TGTGCCAGCAGCCAAAGCGGGCTTCGGGAGCCCCAGCATTTT. Protein product: CASSQSGLREPQHF.

This clonotype came up many times. The rearrangement uses TRBV6-1 and TRBJ1-5, with 7 bases fitting TRBD1. CDR1 is MNHNS, CDR2 SASEGT, per germline. The V gene end was trimmed by 11 bases and the J gene end by 0 bases; junction bases not matched to a gene: 7. The CDR3 has 14 residues. The chain's CDR3 is CAGKTGLSNQPQHF. In DNA form, the CDR3 reads TGTGCCGGGAAGACAGGGCTTAGCAATCAGCCCCAGCATTTT.

Notes on this clonotype: The germline gene is not matched at one end of the junction; a read error may be the cause. The chain links TRBV7-9 to TRBJ2-5, with 10 bases fitting TRBD2. Germline V gives CDR1 SEHNR, CDR2 FQNEAQ (reference sequence). CDR3 length: 16 amino acids. CDR3 loop: CASSTSKRGGLETRYF. The CDR3 bases are TGTGCCAGCAGCACGAGCAAGCGGGGGGGCCTCGAGACCCGGTACTTC.

The genes are TRBV19 and TRBJ1-4; tentative D call: TRBD1 (6 bases). The V gene's germline CDR1 is LNHDA and CDR2 SQIVND (reference sequence). The CDR3 covers 14 residues. The ends were cut back, 7 bases at V and 3 bases at J, with 12 bases in the middle. The CDR3 protein is CASTGTRPNEKLFF. The CDR3 nucleotides read TGTGCCAGTACTGGGACACGGCCTAATGAAAAACTGTTTTTT.

As DNA, the CDR3 is TGCGCCAGCAGCTTGGGCCAGCGCATGAACACTGAAGCTTTCTTT. It codes for CASSLGQRMNTEAFF. The J gene is TRBJ1-1, the V gene TRBV5-1; D gene ambiguous. The germline V and J ends were trimmed by 0 bases and 0 bases, with 9 bases remaining between them. Germline assignment: CDR1 SGHRS and CDR2 YFSETQ. This CDR3 is 15 amino acids long.

This clonotype appeared many times. The chain carries TRBV20-1 and TRBJ2-3; tentative D call: TRBD1 (5 bases). V shed 0 bases and J shed 2 bases, with 15 bases lying between them. The CDR3 has 16 amino acids. The V gene's germline CDR1 is DFQATT and CDR2 SNEGSKA (reference sequence). DNA of the CDR3: TGCAGTGCTAGAGATCGGGCAGGGATGGACACAGATACGCAGTATTTT. Amino acid sequence: CSARDRAGMDTDTQYF.

The chain employs TRBV6-5 and TRBJ2-3; 13 bases are shared with TRBD2. With 0 bases clipped from V and 6 bases from J, the junction kept 6 bases outside the gene matches. CDR1 and CDR2 (germline): MNHEY, SVGAGI. The CDR3 covers 17 residues. The DNA for the CDR3 is TGTGCCAGCAGTTACTCCGGACTAGCGGGGGTTCCCGATACGCAGTATTTT. Amino acid sequence: CASSYSGLAGVPDTQYF.

The chain has TRBV19 and TRBJ1-1; TRBD1 matches 7 bases. The CDR3 is made up of 14 amino acids. The germline V gene has CDR1 LNHDA and CDR2 SQIVND (reference sequence). After removal of 5 bases from V and 5 bases from J, the junction contained 8 bases not matched to a gene. Written as DNA, the CDR3 is TGTGCCAGTAGTTCACAGACAGGGAGAACTGAAGCTTTCTTT. As protein: CASSSQTGRTEAFF.

The sample holds many counts of this clonotype. The chain links TRBV11-3 to TRBJ2-1; D is ambiguous. Germline V gives CDR1 SGHNT, CDR2 YENEEA. V gave up 1 base and J gave up 8 bases, with 9 bases separating them. The length of the CDR3 is 13 residues. The DNA of the CDR3 is TGTGCCAGCAGCTTAGTGCGAGGCGATGAGCAGTTCTTC. This encodes CASSLVRGDEQFF. The whole variable domain, remainder taken from reference TRBV11-3 and TRBJ2-1, is EAGVVQSPRYKIIEKKQPVAFWCNPISGHNTLYWYLQNLGQGPELLIRYENEEAVDDSQLPKDRFSAERLKGVDSTLKIQPAELGDSAVYLCASSLVRGDEQFFGPGTRLTVL.

This clonotype turned up a few times. This chain uses TRBV7-9 with TRBJ2-1, with D perhaps TRBD2 (5 bases). The V gene's germline CDR1 is SEHNR and CDR2 FQNEAQ (reference sequence). Trimming removed 1 base from V and 10 bases from J, with 8 bases in between. The CDR3 totals 12 residues. The CDR3 DNA reads as TGTGCCAGCAGCTTAGTGAGGAGGGAGCAGTTCTTC. This encodes CASSLVRREQFF.

V usage is TRBV3-1 and J usage is TRBJ1-2; TRBD1 matches at 10 bases. The CDR3 has 15 residues. Trimming removed 3 bases from V and 2 bases from J; junction bases left unmatched: 3. Germline CDR1 reads LGHDT; CDR2 reads YNNKEL (reference sequence). CDR3 protein: CASSHLGQGNYGYTF. The DNA of the CDR3 is TGTGCCAGCAGCCACCTGGGACAGGGGAACTATGGCTACACCTTC.

In this sample, this clonotype turned up once. A clone one base away is much larger, so this may be a read error. The V gene is TRBV30, the J gene TRBJ2-1, with D possibly TRBD1 on 5 matching bases. With 1 base removed from V and 8 bases from J, the gap between germline ends came to 12 bases. Germline V gives CDR1 GTSNPN, CDR2 SVGIG (reference sequence). The CDR3 is 13 residues long. The CDR3 sequence: CAWSAAPGYEQFF. The DNA of the CDR3 is TGTGCCTGGAGTGCAGCCCCAGGGTATGAGCAGTTCTTC.

There are a few counts of this clonotype. The chain employs TRBV11-1 and TRBJ2-6; D is undetermined. This CDR3 region has 14 residues. V gave up 3 bases and J gave up 4 bases, with 7 bases separating them. Looked up from germline, CDR1 is SGHAT and CDR2 is FQDESV (reference sequence). Here the CDR3 DNA reads TGTGCCAGCAGCTTGTTGGCCGGGGCCAACGTCCTGACTTTC. Translation: CASSLLAGANVLTF.

The V and J genes are TRBV29-1 and TRBJ1-3; no clear D. This CDR3 contains 13 residues. The V gene's germline CDR1 is SQVTM and CDR2 ANQGSEA. V dropped 4 bases and J dropped 0 bases, with 7 bases sitting between them. The CDR3 here is CSVGRGSGNTIYF. In DNA form, the CDR3 reads TGCAGCGTTGGACGGGGCTCTGGAAACACCATATATTTT. Combining the CDR3 with reference TRBV29-1 and TRBJ1-3 gives the whole variable domain SAVISQKPSRDICQRGTSLTIQCQVDSQVTMMFWYRQQPGQSLTLIATANQGSEATYESGFVIDKFPISRPNLTFSTLTVSNMSPEDSSIYLCSVGRGSGNTIYFGEGSWLTVV.

This clonotype was seen repeatedly, ten times or more. The rearrangement uses TRBV6-2 or TRBV6-3 and TRBJ2-7, with a possible D match to TRBD2 (6 bases). The length of the CDR3 is 15 residues. Germline V lookup: CDR1 MNHEY, CDR2 SVGEGT. Trimming took 0 bases from V and 1 from J, leaving 10 bases between them. CDR3 loop: CASSYSGGSSYEQYF. CDR3 DNA: TGTGCCAGCAGTTACTCGGGGGGATCTTCCTACGAGCAGTACTTC.